This T cell receptor (beta chain) emerged from a study of T cells in Graves' hyperthyroidism and ophthalmopathy. This CDR3 is built from 15 residues. The germline V gene has CDR1 SNHLY and CDR2 FYNNEI. Template material for amplifying TCR beta CDR3 regions consisted of RNA transcripts. Using the HTBI primer set, a first-round RT-PCR was run on the TCR CDR3. TCRdb processed the multiplex PCR reads anew with MiXCR; each CDR3 protein has one entry. The sample holds 560,000 or so distinct CDR3 sequences, around 46% seen once. The study, taken as a whole, reports: Before onset, ophthalmopathy was predicted by the model a median around 6 months earlier.

Researchers defined stable Graves' hyperthyroidism as no ophthalmopathy progression within 18 months. The diagnostic basis comprised clinical symptoms, serum thyroxine and TRAb, thyroid ultrasound and orbital computed tomography. A single count supports this clonotype. Its antigen is still unknown. Germline is not matched at one junction end, which may reflect a read error. The sample consisted of peripheral blood or thyroid tissue (not recorded which). This TCR derives from a woman under 30 with Graves' hyperthyroidism. The gene calls are TRBV2 and TRBJ1-1, with D perhaps matching TRBD1 (5 bases). The CDR3 DNA reads as TGTGCCAGCAGCTTAACGGGTCCAGGGTACACTGAAGCTTTGTTT. Amino acid sequence: CASSLTGPGYTEALF.